This TCR beta chain was sequenced for a study of technical replicates of blood from several donors. The method was immunoSEQ multiplex PCR; TCRdb's version includes in-frame clones alone and lacks a portion of them. The sample lists around 90,000 clones; over 90% were seen once. Germline CDR1 reads GTSNPN; CDR2 reads SVGIG (reference sequence). Trimming pared 7 bases from V and 1 base from J, leaving 11 bases between. The CDR3 contains 13 residues. The chain is built from TRBV30 and TRBJ1-3; D not certain. This receptor was identified in a human donor in good health. Sequenced: T cells isolated from PBMCs. The CDR3 DNA follows: TGTGCCTTAGAGGGTTTGTCTGGAAACACCATATATTTT. Encoded protein: CALEGLSGNTIYF.